The source of this T cell receptor beta chain is a study of blood T cell repertoires in COVID-19. The assay was immunoSEQ multiplex PCR, and TCRdb's table has in-frame clones only and misses some. The sample includes about 150,000 clones, over 75% of them seen just once. The germline CDR1 and CDR2 sequences are MGHRA and YSYEKL. The CDR3 consists of 15 residues. V shed 0 bases and J shed 0 bases, with 8 bases lying between them. This TCR came from a man aged 55 to 69 with active or convalescent COVID-19. Source material: peripheral blood. The chain combines TRBV4-1 with TRBJ1-1; unclear D gene. The CDR3 region is CASSQDRLMNTEAFF. Written as DNA, the CDR3 is TGCGCCAGCAGCCAAGATCGACTTATGAACACTGAAGCTTTCTTT.